This TCR beta chain was observed in a study of blood T cells in healthy people across ages. Regarding the study as a whole: Compared with aged donors, long-lived donors showed fewer expanded clones, suggesting selection.

To note about this clonotype: Its antigen is undetermined.

Using a J-beta primer mix together with a sample-barcoded 5' primer, a second PCR was run for roughly 6 to 12 cycles. Samples each returned at least 2.5 million CDR3-containing paired-end reads. Using its own MiXCR run on the 5' RACE reads, TCRdb lists one record per CDR3 protein. The sample lists 800,000 or so distinct CDR3 sequences; 25% were seen once. A further study also used this sample, focusing on T cells of mothers and their children.

This clonotype originated in a boy under 18 in good health. The sample comprised blood.

CDR3 residues: CASSTTGGANEKLFF. As DNA, the CDR3 is TGTGCCAGCAGCACGACAGGGGGAGCTAATGAAAAACTGTTTTTT. This sequence joins TRBV7-6 and TRBJ1-4, with TRBD1 matching 9 bases. The CDR3 is 15 amino acids. The V segment lost 5 bases and the J segment 3 bases; nucleotides outside the gene matches: 4. Germline V gene sequence: CDR1 SGHVS, CDR2 FNYEAQ.